This T cell receptor beta chain was obtained from a study of T cells in Graves' hyperthyroidism and ophthalmopathy. Overall study: Peripheral blood was collected at initial diagnosis, before any treatment. Whole-study findings and limits: Blood also contained most expanded thyroid clonotypes above 0.001.

The CDR3 has 13 residues. The germline gives CDR1 SEHNR, CDR2 FQNEAQ (reference sequence). Trimming removed 1 base at V and 9 bases at J, with 13 bases between. Each person with ophthalmopathy scored at least 3 on the Clinical Activity Score, reached NOSPECS grade 4 or higher, and had been ill under 3 months. What was amplified from RNA transcripts were TCR beta CDR3 regions. HTBI primers were used for first-round RT-PCR of the TCR CDR3. TCRdb called the multiplex PCR reads again in MiXCR, with one record for every CDR3 protein. This sample has hundreds of thousands of distinct CDR3 sequences, with roughly 14% found just once. This clonotype was seen repeatedly, ten times or more. As yet, its antigen is unknown.

The sequence was collected from a middle-aged woman with Graves' ophthalmopathy. V gene TRBV7-9 combines with J gene TRBJ2-7; TRBD2 might be the D (6 bases). Material for sequencing was blood. CDR3 amino acids: CASSLGQGAGQYF. DNA of the CDR3: TGTGCCAGCAGCTTAGGGCAGGGAGCGGGGCAGTACTTC.